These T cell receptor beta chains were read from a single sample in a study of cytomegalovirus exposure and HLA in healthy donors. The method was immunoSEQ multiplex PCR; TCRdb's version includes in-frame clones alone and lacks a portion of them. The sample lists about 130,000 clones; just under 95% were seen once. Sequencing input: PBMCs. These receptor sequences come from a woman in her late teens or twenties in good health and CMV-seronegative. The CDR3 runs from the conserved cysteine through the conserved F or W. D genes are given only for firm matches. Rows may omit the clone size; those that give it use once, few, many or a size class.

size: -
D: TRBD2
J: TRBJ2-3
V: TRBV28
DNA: TGTGCCAGCAGTTTTGCCCGGACTAGCGGGAGAGGGGATACGCAGTATTTT
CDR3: CASSFARTSGRGDTQYF

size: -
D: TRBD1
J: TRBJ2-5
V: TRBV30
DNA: TGTGCCTGGACGATTAGACAGGGGGAGACCCAGTACTTC
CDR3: CAWTIRQGETQYF

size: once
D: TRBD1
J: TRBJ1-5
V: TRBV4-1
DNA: TGCGCCAGCAGCCAACCAGGGGGTGAGCCCCAGCATTTT
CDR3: CASSQPGGEPQHF

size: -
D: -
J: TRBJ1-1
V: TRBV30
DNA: TGTGCCTGGAGTATACGACAATACACTGAAGCTTTCTTT
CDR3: CAWSIRQYTEAFF

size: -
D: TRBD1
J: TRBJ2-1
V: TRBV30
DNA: TGTGCCTGGCTGACAGGGAGTGAGCAGTTCTTC
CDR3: CAWLTGSEQFF

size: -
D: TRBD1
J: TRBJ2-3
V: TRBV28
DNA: TGTGCCAGCAGTTTCATTGGACAGGGCCCAGATACGCAGTATTTT
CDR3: CASSFIGQGPDTQYF

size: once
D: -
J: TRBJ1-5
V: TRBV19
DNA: TGTGCCAGTACCGATGACAGGTATGTCGGAAGCAATCAGCCCCAGCATTTT
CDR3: CASTDDRYVGSNQPQHF

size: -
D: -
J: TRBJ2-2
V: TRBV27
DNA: TGTGCCAGCAGACGGACAGAGGGCACCGGGGAGCTGTTTTTT
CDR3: CASRRTEGTGELFF

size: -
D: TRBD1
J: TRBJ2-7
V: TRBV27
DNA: TGTGCCAGCAGTTTAATACGGGACAGGGGCGAGCAGTACTTC
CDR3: CASSLIRDRGEQYF

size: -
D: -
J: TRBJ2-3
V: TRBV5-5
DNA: TGTGCCAGCAGCTTGGGGGGGCGTAGCACAGATACGCAGTATTTT
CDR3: CASSLGGRSTDTQYF

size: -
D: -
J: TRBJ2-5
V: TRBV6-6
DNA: TGTGCCAGCAGTTACGGGCAGGGTAACCAAGAGACCCAGTACTTC
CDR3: CASSYGQGNQETQYF

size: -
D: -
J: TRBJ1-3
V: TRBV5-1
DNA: TGCGCCAGCAGCTTGGAGGGGCAGATTGGAAACACCATATATTTT
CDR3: CASSLEGQIGNTIYF

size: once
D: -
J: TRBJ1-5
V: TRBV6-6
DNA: TGTGCCAGCAGCCCCAAGGCGGCTAGCAATCAGCCCCAGCATTTT
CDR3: CASSPKAASNQPQHF

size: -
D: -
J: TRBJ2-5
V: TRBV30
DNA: TGTGCCTGGAGTGTATGGTCAGGAATGGAGACCCAGTACTTC
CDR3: CAWSVWSGMETQYF

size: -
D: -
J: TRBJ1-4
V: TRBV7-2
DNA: TGTGCCAGCAGCCCCAGACACGGACGAGGGGAAAAACTGTTTTTT
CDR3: CASSPRHGRGEKLFF

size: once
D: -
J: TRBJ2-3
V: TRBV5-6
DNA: TGTGCCAGCAGCTTGGGGACAGGCACAGATACGCAGTATTTT
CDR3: CASSLGTGTDTQYF

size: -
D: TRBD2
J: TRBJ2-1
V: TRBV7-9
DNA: TGTGCCAGCAGTAGCGGGGGCTACAATGAGCAGTTCTTC
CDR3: CASSSGGYNEQFF

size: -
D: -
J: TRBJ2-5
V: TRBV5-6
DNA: TGTGCCAGCAGCTTGGCCGCTTTTCTGACCCCGCAGGGCCAAGAGACCCAGTACTTC
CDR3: CASSLAAFLTPQGQETQYF

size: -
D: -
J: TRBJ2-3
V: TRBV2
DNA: TGTGCCAGCAGTGTGAGCTTAGGGGTCGCAGATACGCAGTATTTT
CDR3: CASSVSLGVADTQYF

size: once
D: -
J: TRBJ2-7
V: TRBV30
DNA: TGTGCCTCCCTAGGAGGGGTCAACGAGCAGTACTTC
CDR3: CASLGGVNEQYF

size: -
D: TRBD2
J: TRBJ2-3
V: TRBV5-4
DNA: TGTGCCAGCAGCAGACCCCTAGCGGGAGGGACAGATACGCAGTATTTT
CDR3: CASSRPLAGGTDTQYF

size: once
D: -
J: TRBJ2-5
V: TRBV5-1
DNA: TGCGCCAGCAGCTTTACGGGAGTAAGAGAGACCCAGTACTTC
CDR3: CASSFTGVRETQYF

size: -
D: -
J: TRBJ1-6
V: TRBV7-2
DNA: TGTGCCAGCAGCTTAGTAGGGCAGGGTTATTCACCCCTCCACTTT
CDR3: CASSLVGQGYSPLHF

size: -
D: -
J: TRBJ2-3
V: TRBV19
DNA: TGTGCCAGTAGTCCGTTTCTAGCTACGACAGATACGCAGTATTTT
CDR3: CASSPFLATTDTQYF

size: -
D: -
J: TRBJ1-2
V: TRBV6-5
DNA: TGTGCCAGCAGTTACTCCGACAGACTCTATGGCTACACCTTC
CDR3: CASSYSDRLYGYTF

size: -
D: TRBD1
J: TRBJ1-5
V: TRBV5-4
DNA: TGTGCCAGCAGCATGCACGGGACAGCAAATCAGCCCCAGCATTTT
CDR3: CASSMHGTANQPQHF

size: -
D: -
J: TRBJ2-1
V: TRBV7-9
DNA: TGTGCCAGCAGCCCCCAAAATGAGCAGTTCTTC
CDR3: CASSPQNEQFF

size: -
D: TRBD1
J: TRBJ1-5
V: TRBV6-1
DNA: TGTGCCAGCAGTGAAGGGACAGGGGGGATTAGCAATCAGCCCCAGCATTTT
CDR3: CASSEGTGGISNQPQHF

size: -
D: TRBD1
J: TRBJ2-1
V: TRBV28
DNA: TGTGCCAGCAGTGGACAGGTTGTTGGGGAGCAGTTCTTC
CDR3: CASSGQVVGEQFF

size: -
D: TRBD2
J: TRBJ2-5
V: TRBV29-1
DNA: TGCAGCGCCACGGGACTAATGGAACAAGAGACCCAGTACTTC
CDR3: CSATGLMEQETQYF

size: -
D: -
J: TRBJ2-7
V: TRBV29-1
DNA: TGCAGCGCAGGGTTGGCGAACTACGAGCAGTACTTC
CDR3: CSAGLANYEQYF

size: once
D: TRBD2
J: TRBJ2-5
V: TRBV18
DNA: TGTGCCAGCTCACCCAGGACTAGCGGGGGCCAAGAGACCCAGTACTTC
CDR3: CASSPRTSGGQETQYF

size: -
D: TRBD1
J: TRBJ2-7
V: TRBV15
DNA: TGTGCCACCAGCAGGGGACAGGGAAACCCCTACGAGCAGTACTTC
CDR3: CATSRGQGNPYEQYF

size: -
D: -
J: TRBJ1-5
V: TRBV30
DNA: TGTGCCTGGAGTCTTAGGGGGACGGGATTTAATCAGCCCCAGCATTTT
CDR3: CAWSLRGTGFNQPQHF

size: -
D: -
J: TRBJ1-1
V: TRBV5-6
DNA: TGTGCCAGCAGCTCAGGGGCCGCGAACACTGAAGCTTTCTTT
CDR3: CASSSGAANTEAFF

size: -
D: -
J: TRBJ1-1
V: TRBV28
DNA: TGTGCCAGCAGTTTTATTAGTGAAGCTTTCTTT
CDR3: CASSFISEAFF

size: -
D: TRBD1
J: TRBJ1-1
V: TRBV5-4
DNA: TGTGCCAGCAGCTTGGTTGGGACAGGGTATACTGAAGCTTTCTTT
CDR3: CASSLVGTGYTEAFF

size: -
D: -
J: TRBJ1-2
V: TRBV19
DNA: TGTGCCAGTGCGGACTCCAGAGATAACTATGGCTACACCTTC
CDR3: CASADSRDNYGYTF

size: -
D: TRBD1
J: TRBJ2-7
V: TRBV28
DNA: TGTGCCAGCCAATTGACAGGGGGCGGCTACGAGCAGTACTTC
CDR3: CASQLTGGGYEQYF

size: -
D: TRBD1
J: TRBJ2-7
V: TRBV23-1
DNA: TGCGCCAGCAGTCAACCTATTTCGGACAGGGTGGTAGGGGAGCAGTACTTC
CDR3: CASSQPISDRVVGEQYF

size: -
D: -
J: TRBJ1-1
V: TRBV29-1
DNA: TGCAGCCTTATTCAGGGATCTCGGACTTTCTTT
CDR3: CSLIQGSRTFF

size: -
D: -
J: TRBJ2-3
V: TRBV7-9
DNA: TGTGCCAGCAGCTTAAACGGGGGAGCGGATACGCAGTATTTT
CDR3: CASSLNGGADTQYF

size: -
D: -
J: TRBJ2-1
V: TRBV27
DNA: TGTGCCAGCAGTTTTGACTCGGCTGGGGGCAGAAATGAGCAGTTCTTC
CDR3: CASSFDSAGGRNEQFF

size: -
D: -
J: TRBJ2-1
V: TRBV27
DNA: TGTGCCAGCAGTCTCCAGGGAGGCAATGAGCAGTTCTTC
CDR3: CASSLQGGNEQFF

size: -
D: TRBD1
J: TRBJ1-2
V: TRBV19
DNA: TGTGCCGGGGACGGAGAACAGGGGGGGTATGGCTACACCTTC
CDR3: CAGDGEQGGYGYTF

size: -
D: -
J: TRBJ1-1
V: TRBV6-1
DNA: TGTGCCAGCATGACGGAGAGGAACACTGAAGCTTTCTTT
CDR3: CASMTERNTEAFF

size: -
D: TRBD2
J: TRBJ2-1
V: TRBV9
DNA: TGTGCCAGCAGCGTAGGTGCTAGCGGGAGTCTAGATGAGCAGTTCTTC
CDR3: CASSVGASGSLDEQFF

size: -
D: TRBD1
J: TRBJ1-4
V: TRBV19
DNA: TGTGCCAGTAGTCCAGAGACAGGGGGAGAGGAAAAACTGTTTTTT
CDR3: CASSPETGGEEKLFF

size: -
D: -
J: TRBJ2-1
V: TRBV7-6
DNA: TGTGCCAGCAGCTTAGGCGGGCTCAATGAGCAGTTCTTC
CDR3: CASSLGGLNEQFF

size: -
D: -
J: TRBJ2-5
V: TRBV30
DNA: TGTGCCTCGGACTGGGAAGAGACCCAGTACTTC
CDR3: CASDWEETQYF

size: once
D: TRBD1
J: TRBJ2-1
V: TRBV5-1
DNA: TGCGCCAGCAGCTCTGGACAGGGACAGCAGTTCTTC
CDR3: CASSSGQGQQFF